This TCR beta chain was identified in a study of cytomegalovirus exposure and HLA in healthy donors. PCR was performed using 60 Vbeta and 13 Jbeta primers. In the authors' methods: In a later analysis, around 87 million unique TCR beta chains included roughly 11 million shared by two or more donors. TCRdb keeps only in-frame clones here, not all; method: immunoSEQ multiplex PCR. The V and J calls and clone size are taken from that table; D and trimming were inferred from the DNA. The data contain 150,000 to 200,000 clones, approximately 85% of them singletons. This clone was seen more than once but under ten times. What it recognizes is unknown. General study results and limits: In a later analysis, HLA-associated beta chains showed higher expansion and lower generation probabilities than comparable chains.

The V gene's germline CDR1 is MNHEY and CDR2 SMNVEV (reference sequence). The ends lost 5 bases at V and 8 bases at J; junction bases unmatched: 7. The CDR3 is 16 residues long. This rearrangement joins TRBV27 to TRBJ2-2; 14 bases align to TRBD2. This clonotype was obtained from a girl aged 5-17 years in good health and CMV-seropositive. Input material: PBMCs. The CDR3, as DNA: TGTGCCAGCAGTACCCGACTAGCGGGGGGGCATGGGGAGCTGTTTTTT. Amino acids: CASSTRLAGGHGELFF.